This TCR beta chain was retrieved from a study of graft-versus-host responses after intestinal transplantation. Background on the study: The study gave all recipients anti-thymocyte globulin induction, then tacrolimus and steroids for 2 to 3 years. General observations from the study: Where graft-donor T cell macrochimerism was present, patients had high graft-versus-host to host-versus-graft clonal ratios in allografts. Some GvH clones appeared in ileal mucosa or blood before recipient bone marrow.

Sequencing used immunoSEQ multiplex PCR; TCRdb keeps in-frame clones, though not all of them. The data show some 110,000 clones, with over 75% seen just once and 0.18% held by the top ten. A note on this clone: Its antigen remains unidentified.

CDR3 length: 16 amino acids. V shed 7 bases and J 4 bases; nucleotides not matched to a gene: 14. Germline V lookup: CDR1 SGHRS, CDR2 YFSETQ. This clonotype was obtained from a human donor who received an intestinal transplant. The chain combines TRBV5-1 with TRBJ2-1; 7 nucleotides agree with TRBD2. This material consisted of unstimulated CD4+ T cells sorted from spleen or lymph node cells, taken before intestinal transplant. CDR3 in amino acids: CASRGGSTGDYNEQFF. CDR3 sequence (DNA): TGCGCCAGCCGGGGAGGGAGCACAGGTGATTACAATGAGCAGTTCTTC.